The rows below give T cell receptor beta chains drawn from one sample of a study of shared clonotypes between healthy human individuals. The data were produced by immunoSEQ multiplex PCR, yet TCRdb's version contains in-frame clones alone and is incomplete. This table has approximately 1,500,000 clones, 95% to 99% appearing once. The sample comprised naive CD4+ T cells sorted from blood. The receptors were gathered from a man younger than 45 in good health. The CDR3 runs from the conserved cysteine through the conserved F or W. Each record gives: CDR3 length, J gene, D gene, V gene, clone size, CDR3 DNA, CDR3 protein. D genes are given only for firm matches. Clone size is not always given. Where it is, it says once, few, many or a class for expanded clones.

13	TRBJ2-7	-	TRBV5-6	-	TGTGCCAGCAGCTTAGTGGGAACCGACGAGCAGTACTTC	CASSLVGTDEQYF
15	TRBJ2-6	-	TRBV30	-	TGTGCCTGGGGGGCAGCCGGGAGTGGGGCCAACGTCCTGACTTTC	CAWGAAGSGANVLTF
16	TRBJ1-3	TRBD1	TRBV6-5	once	TGTGCCAGCAGTTACGGGACAGGGGGCTCTGGAAACACCATATATTTT	CASSYGTGGSGNTIYF
12	TRBJ1-1	-	TRBV11-2	-	TGTGCCAGCAGCTTAGCTTACAGGCAAGCTTTCTTT	CASSLAYRQAFF
14	TRBJ1-2	-	TRBV28	-	TGTGCCAGCAGTTCAATACGGGGAGGCCTAGGCTACACCTTC	CASSSIRGGLGYTF
14	TRBJ1-4	-	TRBV15	-	TGTGCCACCACCCCCGGAAAAGGTGGTGAAAAACTGTTTTTT	CATTPGKGGEKLFF
13	TRBJ2-7	-	TRBV18	-	TGTGCCAGCTCACCCGAGGGTAAATACGAGCAGTACTTC	CASSPEGKYEQYF
14	TRBJ2-2	-	TRBV2	-	TGTGCCAGCAGTGGCAGGAGGGACACCGGGGAGCTGTTTTTT	CASSGRRDTGELFF
17	TRBJ2-1	TRBD2	TRBV7-2	-	TGTGCCAGCAGTCGAGGGGCGGGAGTGGGCTCCTACAATGAGCAGTTCTTC	CASSRGAGVGSYNEQFF
17	TRBJ2-1	TRBD2	TRBV7-9	-	TGTGCCAGCAGCTCGCGCCTCTCTAGCGGGAGTTTCAATGAGCAGTTCTTC	CASSSRLSSGSFNEQFF
16	TRBJ2-7	TRBD1	TRBV6-1	once	TGTGCCAGCAGTGAAGCGCTACAGGGGACCACCTACGAGCAGTACTTC	CASSEALQGTTYEQYF
15	TRBJ1-4	TRBD1	TRBV6-6	once	TGTGCCAGCAGTTACCGAGGGGGCTCTGGTGAAAAACTGTTTTTT	CASSYRGGSGEKLFF
14	TRBJ1-4	-	TRBV5-1	-	TGCGCCAGCAGCTTGGCTGGGACAAGTGAAAAACTGTTTTTT	CASSLAGTSEKLFF
14	TRBJ2-1	-	TRBV6-6	-	TGTGCCAGCAGTTACTCGATTGGGCGGGATGAGCAGTTCTTC	CASSYSIGRDEQFF
13	TRBJ1-5	-	TRBV30	-	TGTGCCTGGAGTGTCCAGACCAATCAGCCCCAGCATTTT	CAWSVQTNQPQHF
14	TRBJ1-3	TRBD1	TRBV7-9	once	TGTGCCTCCCGGACAGGGATCTCTGGAAACACCATATATTTT	CASRTGISGNTIYF
11	TRBJ1-1	-	TRBV2	-	TGTGCCAGCAGTCCTTACACTGAAGCTTTCTTT	CASSPYTEAFF
19	TRBJ2-2	TRBD2	TRBV7-2	-	TGTGCCAGCAGCTCAGACTCGCTAGCGGGATCCCGGTACGGCGGGGAGCTGTTTTTT	CASSSDSLAGSRYGGELFF
13	TRBJ2-5	-	TRBV5-4	-	TGTGCCAGCAGCTTGCACTATGGGGAGACCCAGTACTTC	CASSLHYGETQYF
21	TRBJ2-6	TRBD2	TRBV30	-	TGTGCCTGGAGTCCCCGTCTAGCGGGCTTCAATTCAAGCTCTGGGGCCAACGTCCTGACTTTC	CAWSPRLAGFNSSSGANVLTF
14	TRBJ2-2	-	TRBV2	-	TGTGCCAGCAGTGAATGGCCCCCAGGGGGGGAGCTGTTTTTT	CASSEWPPGGELFF
14	TRBJ2-7	-	TRBV10-1	-	TGCGCCAGCAGTGAGGTTGGGACCCCGAGGGAGCAGTACTTC	CASSEVGTPREQYF
12	TRBJ2-7	TRBD1	TRBV29-1	-	TGCAGCGTCGCGGACAGGAACTACGAGCAGTACTTC	CSVADRNYEQYF
12	TRBJ1-2	TRBD1	TRBV7-2	-	TGTGCCAGCAGCCTAGGGGGCGGTGGCTACACCTTC	CASSLGGGGYTF
16	TRBJ2-1	TRBD2	TRBV12-5	-	TGTGCTAGTGGTCCGGGACTAGCGGCCTCCTACAATGAGCAGTTCTTC	CASGPGLAASYNEQFF
13	TRBJ2-3	-	TRBV7-7	once	TGTGCCAGCAGCTTGGTGTTTTCAGATACGCAGTATTTT	CASSLVFSDTQYF
14	TRBJ2-7	TRBD2	TRBV6-1	-	TGTGCCAGCAGTCATCTAGCGGGAGAAGGGGAGCAGTACTTC	CASSHLAGEGEQYF
14	TRBJ2-3	TRBD1	TRBV29-1	-	TGCAGCGTTGAAGGGGACAGGGGAGCAGATACGCAGTATTTT	CSVEGDRGADTQYF
13	TRBJ2-5	-	TRBV7-9	-	TGTGCCAGCAATCCGTCAGCCCAAGAGACCCAGTACTTC	CASNPSAQETQYF
12	TRBJ1-1	-	TRBV15	-	TGTGCCACCAGCAGTGGGGGAACTACAGCTTTCTTT	CATSSGGTTAFF
13	TRBJ2-1	-	TRBV15	-	TGTGCCACCAGCAGAGTTCTCGGAAATGAGCAGTTCTTC	CATSRVLGNEQFF
17	TRBJ2-1	TRBD2	TRBV7-9	-	TGTGCCAGCAGCGGACTAGCGGGAACTAGCTCCTACAATGAGCAGTTCTTC	CASSGLAGTSSYNEQFF
16	TRBJ2-2	TRBD2	TRBV27	-	TGTGCCAGCAGTTCCCTAGCGGGATTCAATACCGGGGAGCTGTTTTTT	CASSSLAGFNTGELFF
15	TRBJ2-7	TRBD1	TRBV6-1	-	TGTGCCAGCAGCCAGACTTGGGACAGGAACTACGAGCAGTACTTC	CASSQTWDRNYEQYF
14	TRBJ1-4	-	TRBV5-1	-	TGCGCCAGCAGCCTCCAGTCAACTAATGAAAAACTGTTTTTT	CASSLQSTNEKLFF
16	TRBJ2-2	TRBD2	TRBV5-8	-	TGTGCCAGCAGCTTTTGGTCTAGCGGGGCCACCGGGGAGCTGTTTTTT	CASSFWSSGATGELFF
13	TRBJ2-5	-	TRBV28	-	TGTGCCAGCAGGCCGGCCGAGCAAGAGACCCAGTACTTC	CASRPAEQETQYF
13	TRBJ1-2	-	TRBV10-3	-	TGTGCCATCAGTGAGTCGTTGAGTTATGGCTACACCTTC	CAISESLSYGYTF
14	TRBJ2-1	-	TRBV9	-	TGTGCCAGCAGCGAGGGACCGGGGGTTACTGAGCAGTTCTTC	CASSEGPGVTEQFF
13	TRBJ1-2	TRBD1	TRBV27	-	TGTGCCAGCAGAATACAGGGGGCGGGTGGCTACACCTTC	CASRIQGAGGYTF
17	TRBJ2-7	TRBD2	TRBV9	-	TGTGCCAGCAGCGTAGCTATTGCGACTAGCGGAACCTACGAGCAGTACTTC	CASSVAIATSGTYEQYF
12	TRBJ2-7	-	TRBV6-1	-	TGTGCCAGCAGTGAAGCGCGTTCCGAGCAGTACTTC	CASSEARSEQYF
15	TRBJ2-1	-	TRBV11-3	once	TGTGCCAGCAGCTTTTCAGGGGCCACCTACAATGAGCAGTTCTTC	CASSFSGATYNEQFF